The clone carrying this T cell receptor (beta chain) has only a few counts. Its antigen is still unknown. As every portion of the isolated RNA was reverse transcribed, the sequencing read expressed TCRB transcripts. Clones were sequenced by immunoSEQ multiplex PCR, and TCRdb holds only the in-frame ones, with some missing. The sample contains some 230,000 clones, around 10% of which appear only once. These data come from a study of beta chain features in type 1 diabetes. Trimming left V 5 bases short and J 5 bases short, with 19 bases between. In germline, CDR1 is MNHNY, CDR2 SVGAGI (reference sequence). The CDR3 consists of 16 residues. A CD45RO/CCR7/CD25/CD127/CD95/CD27 panel sorted naive, central memory, regulatory and stem cell-like memory CD4+ cells. Purity exceeding 95% was reached by all sorted populations. Points from the study as a whole: Within the patient group, naive, central memory and Treg TCRB repertoires appeared more similar to each other than within healthy donors. Still unanswered here is whether HLA type influences TCRB rearrangement.

Sequencing used naive CD4+ T cells from blood. V and J are TRBV6-6 and TRBJ2-1, with TRBD2 as a possible D gene (7 bases). The sequence came from a woman aged 18-30 years in good health. The CDR3 DNA follows: TGTGCCAGCAGTGGACGAGGGGGAGGGGAGGACAATGAGCAGTTCTTC. It codes for CASSGRGGGEDNEQFF.